Presented here are 28 T cell receptor beta chains from one specimen sequenced in a study of T cell repertoires in cytomegalovirus infection (dated by TCRdb to about 2019). The sample's treatment or condition label, in plain terms: in vitro stimulation with specific CMV peptide epitopes to enrich CMV-specific T cells. The reads were generated on an Illumina HiSeq 1500. TCRdb applied fastp at Q25 and MiXCR to the public reads, then kept only in-frame beta chains. Each record represents a unique CDR3 protein, reported with the most common genes and DNA among its rows. The sample contains about 920,000 distinct CDR3 sequences, approximately 33% of them found a single time. The ten largest clones represent under 15% of the sample. These receptors' targets are unknown. The input for sequencing was cultured CD8+ T cells from PBMCs, taken from culture after CMV antigen stimulation. The receptor set was obtained from a human donor in good health (CMV status not recorded). Some clones in this sample may be carry-over from other donors' samples.

This clonotype was seen more than once but under ten times. The chain recombines TRBV6-1 with TRBJ1-6; D perhaps matches TRBD1 (5 bases). Germline CDR1 and CDR2: MNHNS and SASEGT. Trimming removed 10 bases from V and 3 bases from J, with 16 bases in between. The CDR3 has 15 residues. The DNA for the CDR3 is TGTGCCACTAACCCCGGGGACCGCTATAATTCACCCCTCCACTTT. Its translation is CATNPGDRYNSPLHF.

The gene calls are TRBV12-3 or TRBV12-4 and TRBJ2-1; TRBD1 agrees at 7 bases. CDR3 length: 19 residues. The trim removed 3 bases at V and 6 bases at J, leaving 20 bases unmatched. CDR3 protein: CASSFVLPSSAAGGNEQFF. The CDR3 DNA sequence: TGTGCCAGCAGTTTTGTTCTACCTAGTTCTGCGGCAGGGGGCAATGAGCAGTTCTTC.

Ten or more counts support this clonotype. This chain links TRBV7-9 with TRBJ1-4; D is perhaps TRBD1 (6 bases). This CDR3 contains 14 residues. Germline V CDR1 and CDR2: SEHNR, FQNEAQ (reference sequence). Trimming took off 11 bases at V and 7 bases at J, with 20 bases between the two ends. The CDR3 reads CASSGGTSPEKLFF. Here the CDR3 DNA reads TGTGCCTCCTCTGGTGGGACAAGTCCTGAAAAACTGTTTTTT.

The chain couples TRBV27 to TRBJ2-3; either TRBD1 or TRBD2 may supply D (5 bases each). Trimming removed 1 base from V and 0 bases from J, with 20 bases in between. Germline CDR1 and CDR2: MNHEY and SMNVEV (reference sequence). The CDR3 consists of 19 residues. The CDR3 region is CASSLYSGAGGRSTDTQYF. Here the CDR3 DNA reads TGTGCCAGCAGTTTATATTCCGGGGCGGGCGGAAGAAGCACAGATACGCAGTATTTT.

This chain uses TRBV12-5 with TRBJ2-1; TRBD2 matches 8 bases. Germline V CDR1 and CDR2: LGHNT, FRNRAP. The CDR3 consists of 15 residues. The ends lost 3 bases at V and 2 bases at J; junction bases unmatched: 3. The chain's CDR3 is CASGFAAGAYNEQFF. Written as DNA, the CDR3 is TGTGCTAGTGGTTTTGCAGCGGGGGCCTACAATGAGCAGTTCTTC.

This clonotype showed up just a few times. The chain employs TRBV25-1 and TRBJ2-5; weak D call: TRBD2 (5 bases). The V gene's germline CDR1 is MGHDK and CDR2 SYGVNS. CDR3 length: 14 amino acids. V lost 2 bases and J lost 4, with 11 bases in between. The DNA for the CDR3 is TGTGCCAGCAGTGAACCACTAGGCGGAGAGACCCAGTACTTC. It is translated as CASSEPLGGETQYF.

This clonotype has more than one count but fewer than ten. The chain joins TRBV4-1 to TRBJ2-7; D gene uncertain. CDR1 MGHRA and CDR2 YSYEKL come from the germline V gene. The V gene lost 1 base and the J gene lost 0 bases, with 7 bases spanning the gap. The CDR3 runs to 14 residues. This chain's CDR3 is CASSQVVSSYEQYV. CDR3 DNA sequence: TGCGCCAGCAGCCAAGTCGTCAGCTCCTACGAGCAGTACGTC.

This clonotype was counted a few times. The chain couples TRBV27 to TRBJ2-3, with D uncertain. The CDR3 has 15 residues. The V gene's germline CDR1 is MNHEY and CDR2 SMNVEV (reference sequence). The V and J ends lost 5 bases and 2 bases respectively, with 14 bases between them. The CDR3 DNA is TGTGCCAGCAGTCCCGATCCGGGCGACACAGATACGCAGTATTTT. This codes for CASSPDPGDTDTQYF.

At least ten counts were recorded for this clonotype. Relative to the germline gene, one junction end is altered; a read error may explain this. This rearrangement joins TRBV12-3 or TRBV12-4 to TRBJ1-2, with unresolved D. This CDR3 contains 13 residues. The CDR3 spells CASSLGGGYGYTF. CDR3 bases: TGTGCCAGCAGCTTAGGCGGTGGCTATGGCTACACCTTC.

This clonotype has only a few counts. The chain links TRBV29-1 to TRBJ1-1, with D perhaps TRBD1 (5 bases). V lost 5 bases and J lost 2, with 12 bases in between. Germline CDR1 is SQVTM and CDR2 is ANQGSEA. The CDR3 spans 13 residues. CDR3 coding DNA: TGCAGCGTTCCCGGGACGGTCAACACTGAAGCTTTCTTT. This codes for CSVPGTVNTEAFF.

This clonotype was observed a few times. The chain carries TRBV7-2 and TRBJ1-1; D is unclear. Trimming cost V 0 bases and J 10 bases, with 6 bases left between them. There are 11 residues in the CDR3. CDR1 and CDR2 (germline): SGHTA, FQGNSA. The CDR3 coding sequence is TGTGCCAGCAGCTTAGCGTTTGGAGCTTTCTTT. Translating gives CASSLAFGAFF.

This sequence joins TRBV7-9 and TRBJ2-5; D is unclear. Trimming took off 4 bases at V and 4 bases at J, with 10 bases between the two ends. CDR3 length: 13 amino acids. Germline CDR1 is SEHNR and CDR2 is FQNEAQ (reference sequence). The CDR3 protein is CASSSRLGETQYF. DNA for the CDR3: TGTGCCAGCAGCTCGAGACTTGGAGAGACCCAGTACTTC.

This clonotype was observed a few times. The genes are TRBV12-3 or TRBV12-4 and TRBJ2-2, with D possibly matching TRBD2 (5 bases). V dropped 5 bases and J dropped 3 bases, with 13 bases sitting between them. The CDR3 is made up of 15 amino acids. The CDR3 here is CASSPGLFDTGELFF. The CDR3 nucleotides read TGTGCCAGCAGTCCCGGACTTTTCGACACCGGGGAGCTGTTTTTT.

V gene TRBV11-2 combines with J gene TRBJ2-2; no firm D call. The CDR3 contains 15 residues. Germline CDR1 and CDR2: SGHAT and FQNNGV. Deletions cut 5 bases from V and 1 base from J, with 11 bases between. CDR3 sequence: CASSPSYVNTGELFF. The DNA of the CDR3 is TGTGCCAGCAGCCCGTCTTATGTGAACACCGGGGAGCTGTTTTTT.

The chain joins TRBV19 to TRBJ2-1; 13 positions match TRBD2. V shed 3 bases and J 8 bases; nucleotides not matched to a gene: 7. CDR1 and CDR2 (germline): LNHDA, SQIVND (reference sequence). The CDR3 length is 16 residues. The DNA for the CDR3 is TGTGCCAGTAGTATGGAACTAGCGGGGGGGCGGGATGAGCAGTTCTTC. Protein product: CASSMELAGGRDEQFF.

The V call is TRBV11-2, the J call TRBJ2-5; 8 bases are a match to TRBD2. J was trimmed by 7 bases and V by 5 bases; bases with no gene match: 12. This CDR3 contains 15 residues. In germline, CDR1 is SGHAT, CDR2 FQNNGV. Here the CDR3 reads CASSLLPYGGGTQYF. DNA for the CDR3: TGTGCCAGCAGCCTTTTACCCTACGGGGGGGGGACCCAGTACTTC.

This clonotype was picked up a small number of times. This chain joins TRBV27 and TRBJ1-1, with D perhaps matching TRBD1 (6 bases). The CDR3 contains 15 residues. Germline-derived CDR1 and CDR2 are MNHEY and SMNVEV (reference sequence). Trimming cost V 1 base and J 1 base, with 10 bases left between them. The CDR3 sequence: CASSLYSDRNTEAFF. The DNA for the CDR3 is TGTGCCAGCAGTTTATATTCGGACAGGAACACTGAAGCTTTCTTT.

Ten or more counts support this clonotype. V and J are TRBV7-9 and TRBJ2-1; TRBD2 aligns across 10 bases. The CDR3 spans 18 residues. Germline CDR1 SEHNR, CDR2 FQNEAQ (reference sequence). After removal of 1 base from V and 2 bases from J, the junction contained 8 bases not matched to a gene. The CDR3 nucleotides are TGTGCCAGCAGCTTAGTTAGCGGGGGGCTACGAACCTACAATGAGCAGTTCTTC. Protein: CASSLVSGGLRTYNEQFF. The whole variable domain, remainder taken from reference TRBV7-9 and TRBJ2-1, is DTGVSQNPRHKITKRGQNVTFRCDPISEHNRLYWYRQTLGQGPEFLTYFQNEAQLEKSRLLSDRFSAERPKGSFSTLEIQRTEQGDSAMYLCASSLVSGGLRTYNEQFFGPGTRLTVL.

The chain is built from TRBV6-1 and TRBJ1-1; 7 nucleotides match TRBD1. There are 16 residues in the CDR3. The junction had 10 bases not matched to a gene; V was cut back by 5 bases and J by 1 base. Germline CDR1 is MNHNS and CDR2 is SASEGT. CDR3 in amino acids: CASSYPAQGGNTEAFF. CDR3 bases: TGTGCCAGCAGTTACCCCGCCCAGGGGGGGAACACTGAAGCTTTCTTT.

Remarks on this clonotype: Germline is not matched at one junction end, which may reflect a read error. CDR3 DNA: TGCGCCAGCAGCTGGCTAGCGGGGGGTTCCTACAATGAGCGGTTCTTC. Translated, it gives CASSWLAGGSYNERFF. V usage is TRBV5-1 and J usage is TRBJ2-1; 11 positions match TRBD2. This CDR3 contains 16 residues. Germline lookup yields CDR1 SGHRS and CDR2 YFSETQ.

The rearrangement uses TRBV6-1 and TRBJ1-1, with 10 bases fitting TRBD1. The CDR3 sequence is 15 residues long. V shed 2 bases, J shed 11 bases, and the junction held 11 bases outside the gene matches. Germline V lookup: CDR1 MNHNS, CDR2 SASEGT. CDR3 nucleotide sequence: TGTGCCAGCAGTGAAACGGGACAGGGGCCAACAACGGCTTTCTTT. Encoded protein: CASSETGQGPTTAFF.

This clonotype was detected only a few times. V usage is TRBV7-8 and J usage is TRBJ1-4; 8 nucleotides line up with TRBD1. Losses at the gene ends were 4 bases for V and 6 bases for J; bases not matched to a gene: 19. CDR3 length equals 19 residues. Germline V gene lookup returns CDR1 SGHVS and CDR2 FQNEAQ. CDR3 sequence reads: CASSSPDRGFRSSYEKLFF. CDR3 nucleotides: TGTGCCAGCAGCTCGCCCGACAGGGGATTCAGGAGTAGTTATGAAAAACTGTTTTTT.

There are a few counts of this clonotype. This sequence joins TRBV10-3 and TRBJ1-2; D gene ambiguous. V lost 6 bases, J lost 0 bases, and 14 bases lay in between. CDR3 length equals 15 residues. Germline values: CDR1 ENHRY, CDR2 SYGVKD. This chain's CDR3 is CAIRVGRVANYGYTF. The CDR3 nucleotides read TGTGCCATCAGAGTAGGAAGGGTAGCTAACTATGGCTACACCTTC.

The V and J genes are TRBV4-1 and TRBJ1-2; 8 bases are shared with TRBD1. Germline V lookup: CDR1 MGHRA, CDR2 YSYEKL. CDR3 length: 14 amino acids. After removal of 3 bases from V and 6 bases from J, the junction contained 6 bases not matched to a gene. The DNA of the CDR3 is TGCGCCAGCAGCCACGCCTGGACAGGGAATGGCTACACCTTC. Protein: CASSHAWTGNGYTF.

The sample holds a few counts of this clonotype. The chain couples TRBV4-1 to TRBJ1-1; D is unresolved. With 1 base removed from V and 1 base from J, the gap between germline ends came to 7 bases. Germline lookup yields CDR1 MGHRA and CDR2 YSYEKL. The CDR3 is 14 residues long. In DNA, the CDR3 is TGCGCCAGCAGCCAAGCAGGCTCGAACACTGAAGCTTTCTTT. This codes for CASSQAGSNTEAFF.

V is TRBV15 and J is TRBJ2-5; D may be TRBD1 (5 bases). Trimming left V 0 bases short and J 1 base short, with 12 bases between. The germline CDR1 and CDR2 sequences are LNHNV and YYDKDF (reference sequence). The CDR3 sequence is 16 residues long. The CDR3 protein is CATSRDRDRLQETQYF. Written as DNA, the CDR3 is TGTGCCACCAGCAGAGATCGCGACAGACTCCAAGAGACCCAGTACTTC.

This clonotype was detected a few times. The chain links TRBV6-1 to TRBJ2-7; D unclear. Germline V gene sequence: CDR1 MNHNS, CDR2 SASEGT. Trimming took off 5 bases at V and 6 bases at J, with 14 bases between the two ends. The CDR3 runs 13 residues. CDR3 sequence: CASSRSGLPEQYV. The CDR3 DNA sequence: TGTGCCAGCAGTAGATCGGGCCTCCCCGAGCAGTACGTC.

The table lists this clonotype with a few counts. The chain carries TRBV7-9 and TRBJ2-7; D call uncertain. The CDR3 contains 11 residues. Germline CDR1 reads SEHNR; CDR2 reads FQNEAQ (reference sequence). The DNA of the CDR3 is TGTGCCAGCAGCTTAGCGGGTATCATGGACGTC. Its protein is CASSLAGIMDV.